Shown below are 20 T cell receptor beta chains from a single sample sequenced in a study of shared clonotypes between healthy human individuals. TCRdb's table, derived via immunoSEQ multiplex PCR, lists solely in-frame clones and lacks some. The sample yields millions of clones, 85% to 95% seen once. The sequencing sample was made of naive CD4+ T cells sorted from blood. Subset of the sample: CD45RA+ positively selected. The receptor source for this set is a man between 18 and 29 years old in good health.

The chain links TRBV29-1 to TRBJ1-4; perhaps TRBD1 as D (5 bases). V lost 6 bases and J 8 bases, leaving 16 bases between the germline ends. The CDR3 extends over 13 amino acids. Germline V CDR1 and CDR2: SQVTM, ANQGSEA. The CDR3 DNA reads TGCAGCGTCCAAAGGGGTCTGGGGGAAAAACTGTTTTTT. Translating gives CSVQRGLGEKLFF.

The rearrangement joins TRBV6-6 to TRBJ2-5; 8 bases match TRBD2. The tail of the sequence fits TRBJ2-7 better, so the J call may be wrong. Germline V gene data show CDR1 as MNHNY and CDR2 as SVGAGI (reference sequence). The length of the CDR3 is 13 residues. Here the CDR3 DNA reads TGTGCCAGCCGGAAGCGGGAGACAAACGAGCAGTACTTC. This codes for CASRKRETNEQYF.

The rearrangement links TRBV5-1 to TRBJ2-7, with TRBD2 matching 16 bases. Trimming took 3 bases from V and 3 from J; bases not matched to a gene: 18. The CDR3 extends over 21 amino acids. Germline assignment: CDR1 SGHRS and CDR2 YFSETQ. The CDR3 here is CASSSTPPGTSGRGSVYEQYF. The CDR3 region has the DNA TGCGCCAGCAGCTCTACCCCTCCCGGGACTAGCGGGAGGGGCTCGGTCTACGAGCAGTACTTC. The full variable domain, completed using reference TRBV5-1 and TRBJ2-7, is KAGVTQTPRYLIKTRGQQVTLSCSPISGHRSVSWYQQTPGQGLQFLFEYFSETQRNKGNFPGRFSGRQFSNSRSEMNVSTLELGDSALYLCASSSTPPGTSGRGSVYEQYFGPGTRLTVT.

About this clone itself: Other DNA sequences in this specimen translate into the identical CDR3. The chain recombines TRBV18 with TRBJ2-7, with 8 bases lining up with TRBD1. After removal of 2 bases from V and 3 bases from J, the junction contained 3 bases not matched to a gene. This CDR3 spans 14 amino acids. CDR1 and CDR2 from the germline V gene are KGHSH and LQKENI. DNA of the CDR3: TGTGCCAGCTCACCAGGACAGGGAAACTACGAGCAGTACTTC. Its translation is CASSPGQGNYEQYF.

V is TRBV5-1 and J is TRBJ2-5; D possibly uses TRBD1 or TRBD2 (7 bases each). Germline V gene lookup returns CDR1 SGHRS and CDR2 YFSETQ. This CDR3 spans 14 amino acids. V lost 4 bases and J 1 base, leaving 11 bases between the germline ends. The CDR3 spells CASSRGDSQETQYF. The CDR3, as DNA: TGCGCCAGCAGCCGGGGGGACAGCCAAGAGACCCAGTACTTC.

The rearrangement joins TRBV30 to TRBJ1-6, with 8 positions matching TRBD1. This CDR3 region has 15 residues. Germline V CDR1 and CDR2: GTSNPN, SVGIG (reference sequence). The junction had 4 bases not matched to a gene; V was cut back by 0 bases and J by 6 bases. CDR3 region: CAWSVGTGGNSPLHF. The CDR3 DNA reads TGTGCCTGGAGTGTAGGGACAGGTGGTAATTCACCCCTCCACTTT.

The chain links TRBV4-1 to TRBJ2-3, with D unclear. V shed 0 bases and J shed 6 bases, with 13 bases lying between them. The CDR3 totals 15 residues. Germline V gene sequence: CDR1 MGHRA, CDR2 YSYEKL. In nucleotides, the CDR3 is TGCGCCAGCAGCCAAGAAGGGCCGCTTTGGGATACGCAGTATTTT. This gives the protein CASSQEGPLWDTQYF.

CDR3 bases: TGTGCCAGCAGTTTAGAGTGGGGTTACAATGAGCAGTTCTTC. Protein: CASSLEWGYNEQFF. The chain carries TRBV28 and TRBJ2-1, with unresolved D. The CDR3 is made up of 14 amino acids. Trimming removed 2 bases from V and 4 bases from J, with 9 bases in between. CDR1 is MDHEN, CDR2 SYDVKM, per germline.

This chain links TRBV10-2 with TRBJ2-7; maybe TRBD1 (5 bases). Germline CDR1 is WSHSY and CDR2 is SAAADI. CDR3 size: 14 residues. Trimming took off 10 bases at V and 0 bases at J, with 16 bases between the two ends. CDR3 coding DNA: TGCGCCACCCAGCGACAGCCGAGCTCCTACGAGCAGTACTTC. The encoded protein is CATQRQPSSYEQYF.

CDR3 residues: CASSLIGGPGELFF. CDR3 DNA sequence: TGTGCCAGCAGCTTAATCGGCGGGCCCGGGGAGCTGTTTTTT. The chain combines TRBV7-3 with TRBJ2-2; TRBD2 is a possible D gene (5 bases). Trimming stripped 1 base from V and 6 bases from J, with 9 bases between. Germline V gene lookup returns CDR1 SGHTA and CDR2 FQGTGA. The CDR3 totals 14 residues.

The chain has TRBV7-2 and TRBJ1-1, with a weak D call TRBD1 (5 bases). The V end was cut by 8 bases, the J end by 4 bases, with 17 bases between. CDR1 and CDR2 (germline): SGHTA, FQGNSA. The CDR3 spans 14 residues. The CDR3 nucleotides read TGTGCCAGCGGGGAACAGGAGGGAGTCACTGAAGCTTTCTTT. Its translation is CASGEQEGVTEAFF. Filled out from reference TRBV7-2 and TRBJ1-1, the complete variable domain reads GAGVSQSPSNKVTEKGKDVELRCDPISGHTALYWYRQSLGQGLEFLIYFQGNSAPDKSGLPSDRFSAERTGGSVSTLTIQRTQQEDSAVYLCASGEQEGVTEAFFGQGTRLTVV.

The chain couples TRBV25-1 to TRBJ2-5, with 11 bases matching TRBD2. This CDR3 spans 18 amino acids. Unmatched junction bases numbered 10, after V lost 1 base and J lost 3 bases. The V gene's germline CDR1 is MGHDK and CDR2 SYGVNS. In DNA, the CDR3 is TGTGCCAGCAGTGAATTGAGTTCTAGCGGGGGGAACAAAGAGACCCAGTACTTC. It encodes CASSELSSSGGNKETQYF.

This clone was recorded once. The chain links TRBV7-9 to TRBJ1-6, with TRBD1 as a possible D gene (5 bases). Trimming left V 5 bases short and J 0 bases short, with 14 bases between. The length of the CDR3 is 17 residues. Germline V gene sequence: CDR1 SEHNR, CDR2 FQNEAQ (reference sequence). The CDR3 DNA is TGTGCCAGCAGCCCCGGGACTCAGAGCTCCTATAATTCACCCCTCCACTTT. Its protein product is CASSPGTQSSYNSPLHF.

In the case of this clone: The same CDR3 also results from other DNA sequences found in this sample. DNA for the CDR3: TGTGCCAGCAGCCCCCAAAGGAGCTCTGGGGCCAACGTCCTGACTTTC. Translating it yields CASSPQRSSGANVLTF. The rearrangement uses TRBV7-2 and TRBJ2-6, with no clear D. Germline V gene sequence: CDR1 SGHTA, CDR2 FQGNSA. This CDR3 has 16 amino acids. V was shortened by 5 bases and J by 0 bases, with 11 bases between the two germline ends.

The V and J genes are TRBV7-3 and TRBJ1-1; a weak D match, TRBD1 (5 bases). The CDR3 totals 13 residues. V was clipped by 8 bases and J by 0 bases, with 10 bases between them. Germline V gene lookup returns CDR1 SGHTA and CDR2 FQGTGA. This CDR3 is CASGTGVNTEAFF. The CDR3 nucleotides are TGTGCCAGCGGTACAGGCGTGAACACTGAAGCTTTCTTT.

The table lists this clone with a count of one. The chain has TRBV15 and TRBJ2-5, with TRBD1 identical over 11 bases. The CDR3 loop spans 19 amino acids. CDR1 LNHNV and CDR2 YYDKDF come from the germline V gene (reference sequence). V shed 0 bases, J shed 5 bases, and the junction held 14 bases outside the gene matches. CDR3 in amino acids: CATSREIQAGTGGRETQYF. The CDR3 DNA follows: TGTGCCACCAGCAGAGAGATACAGGCCGGGACAGGGGGGAGGGAGACCCAGTACTTC.

This clone was observed a few times. The chain is built from TRBV18 and TRBJ1-2; D is undetermined. The CDR3 loop spans 12 amino acids. CDR1 and CDR2 from the germline V gene are KGHSH and LQKENI. Trimming removed 6 bases from V and 4 bases from J, with 9 bases in between. The CDR3 DNA reads as TGTGCCAGCTCCCACGACGCCTATGGCTACACCTTC. Amino acids: CASSHDAYGYTF.

The V gene is TRBV5-8, the J gene TRBJ2-4; no clear D gene. The CDR3 is made up of 12 amino acids. Trimming stripped 2 bases from V and 6 bases from J, with 6 bases between. From germline, CDR1 is SGHTS and CDR2 YDEGEE. The CDR3 is CASSLLRNIQYF. The CDR3 DNA reads TGTGCCAGCAGCTTACTCCGAAACATTCAGTACTTC.

The CDR3 loop is CASSVLISRGKVGPQHF. The DNA for the CDR3 is TGTGCCAGCAGCGTTTTAATATCCAGGGGAAAGGTTGGGCCCCAGCATTTT. The chain is built from TRBV9 and TRBJ1-5; D perhaps matches TRBD1 (6 bases). This CDR3 has 17 residues. Trimming left V 2 bases short and J 9 bases short, with 24 bases between. Germline V lookup: CDR1 SGDLS, CDR2 YYNGEE.

The chain joins TRBV4-3 to TRBJ2-3; 9 nucleotides line up with TRBD2. The CDR3 loop spans 18 amino acids. Trimming at V came to 0 bases and at J to 2 bases, leaving 9 bases not matched to a gene. CDR1 and CDR2 from the germline V gene are LGHNA and YSLEER. For the CDR3, the DNA is TGCGCCAGCAGCCAAGAAATCGGGCTAGCGGGAACCACAGATACGCAGTATTTT. Encoded protein: CASSQEIGLAGTTDTQYF.